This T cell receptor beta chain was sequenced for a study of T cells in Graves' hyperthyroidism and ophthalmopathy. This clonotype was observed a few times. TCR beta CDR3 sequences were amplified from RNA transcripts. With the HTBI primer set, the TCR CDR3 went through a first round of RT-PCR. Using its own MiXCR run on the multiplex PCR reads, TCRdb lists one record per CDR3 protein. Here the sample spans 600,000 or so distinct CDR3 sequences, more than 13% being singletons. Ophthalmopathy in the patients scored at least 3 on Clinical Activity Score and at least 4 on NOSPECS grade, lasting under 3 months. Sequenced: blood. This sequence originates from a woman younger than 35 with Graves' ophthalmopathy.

The DNA for the CDR3 is TGCGCCGGCCTAGGGTCCCACGAGCAGTACTTC. Protein product: CAGLGSHEQYF. The chain couples TRBV20-1 to TRBJ2-7, with unresolved D. This CDR3 has 11 residues. The germline CDR1 and CDR2 sequences are DFQATT and SNEGSKA (reference sequence).